The rows below give T cell receptor beta chains drawn from one sample of a study of beta chain features in type 1 diabetes. Some clones are missing from TCRdb's copy, which holds only in-frame ones; the method was immunoSEQ multiplex PCR. The data show under 850,000 clones, with around an eighth seen just once and 0.022% held by the top ten. Sequencing input: naive CD4+ T cells from blood. All receptors derive from a man younger than 35 with type 1 diabetes. Both conserved end residues are part of each CDR3. The D gene is left open where the match is weak. The size field is filled for only some rows; it gives once, few, many or a size class.

abundance	j_gene	v_gene	d_gene	CDR3nt	CDR3aa
.	TRBJ2-7	TRBV5-4	TRBD1	TGTGCCAGCAGCTCACAGGGGAATTCCTACGAGCAGTACTTC	CASSSQGNSYEQYF
few	TRBJ1-1	TRBV2	.	TGTGCCAGCAGTGAAGCGGGGCAGGGTGAAGCTTTCTTT	CASSEAGQGEAFF
few	TRBJ1-2	TRBV5-1	TRBD1	TGCGCCAGCAGCCTTGGGGACAGGGACTATGGCTACACCTTC	CASSLGDRDYGYTF
.	TRBJ2-7	TRBV14	TRBD1	TGTGCCAGCAGCCGCTCCCAGGACAGGGTTCATTACGAGCAGTACTTC	CASSRSQDRVHYEQYF
few	TRBJ2-1	TRBV29-1	.	TGCAGCGTGTCTCAGGGTACCCAATACAATGAGCAGTTCTTC	CSVSQGTQYNEQFF
.	TRBJ1-6	TRBV2	.	TGTGCCAGCAGTGACCGTATTGACTCACCCCTCCACTTT	CASSDRIDSPLHF
.	TRBJ2-1	TRBV19	.	TGTGCCAGTAGTATAGTGTTCGGTGAGCAGTTCTTC	CASSIVFGEQFF
few	TRBJ1-6	TRBV7-2	.	TGTGCCAGCAGCTTAGTTTCCAGGGATTCACCCCTCCACTTT	CASSLVSRDSPLHF
few	TRBJ1-1	TRBV29-1	.	TGCAGCGTGAGTGGACGGTTGAACACTGAAGCTTTCTTT	CSVSGRLNTEAFF
.	TRBJ2-4	TRBV11-2	.	TGTGCCAGCAGCTTAGGACACCTTCAGTACTTC	CASSLGHLQYF
.	TRBJ1-4	TRBV14	TRBD1	TGTGCCAGCAGCCAAGGACAGGGGAATGAAAAACTGTTTTTT	CASSQGQGNEKLFF
.	TRBJ2-7	TRBV11-2	TRBD2	TGTGCCAGCAGCCCCGGGACTAGCTTGTCCTACGAGCAGTACTTC	CASSPGTSLSYEQYF
.	TRBJ2-5	TRBV13	TRBD2	TGTGCCAGCAGCCCTGGAGCGGGGGGCCCGGCGGAGACCCAGTACTTC	CASSPGAGGPAETQYF
few	TRBJ2-7	TRBV28	TRBD1	TGTGCCAGCAGCATCCGACAGGGGGTTCCCTACGAGCAGTACTTC	CASSIRQGVPYEQYF
.	TRBJ2-7	TRBV6-5	.	TGTGCCAGTCGGGGGAGCTCCGTTGGCGAGCAGTACTTC	CASRGSSVGEQYF
few	TRBJ2-7	TRBV10-3	TRBD2	TGTGCCATCGGGGGACTAGCGCACGACGAGCAGTACTTC	CAIGGLAHDEQYF
.	TRBJ2-7	TRBV19	TRBD1	TGTGCCAGTAACCCCGGACAGGGACAATCCTACGAGCAGTACTTC	CASNPGQGQSYEQYF
.	TRBJ1-2	TRBV18	.	TGTGCCAGCTCACCAAACCCTGACGTGTCGGACTATGGCTACACCTTC	CASSPNPDVSDYGYTF
few	TRBJ2-5	TRBV11-2	.	TGTGCCAGCAGCTTAGACGCGGAAGAGACCCAGTACTTC	CASSLDAEETQYF
few	TRBJ1-4	TRBV30	TRBD1	TGTGCCTGGAGTGCCCGACAGGGCGGAAAACTGTTTTTT	CAWSARQGGKLFF
.	TRBJ1-5	TRBV30	TRBD1	TGTGCCTGGAGTGTCTCAGGGGGAGGCAATCAGCCCCAGCATTTT	CAWSVSGGGNQPQHF